Listed here are 11 T cell receptor beta chains from one sample, sequenced in a study of molecular identifiers for immune sequencing clone quantification. TCRdb independently ran MiXCR on the PCR reads; one entry per CDR3 protein. Altogether some 650,000 distinct CDR3 sequences are present, less than 20% being singletons, with the ten largest covering 0.85% to 0.9%. The sequencing sample was made of naive CD8+ T cells from blood, with Jurkat cell RNA spiked in. The subset here: FACS-sorted CD8+CD4-CCR7+CD45RA+ naive T cells. These receptors came from a human donor in good health. Some libraries in this study had Jurkat cell RNA spiked in.

With regard to this clonotype: This may be a read error, as it is one base from a much larger clone. V is TRBV4-3 and J is TRBJ1-5; no reliable D call. This CDR3 has 14 residues. CDR1 and CDR2 from the germline V gene are LGHNA and YSLEER. CDR3 amino acids: CASNQDRWNQPQHF. The CDR3, as DNA: TGCGCCAGCAACCAAGATCGATGGAATCAGCCCCAGCATTTT.

This clonotype was seen ten or more times. The chain is built from TRBV30 and TRBJ2-3, with 7 bases aligning to TRBD1. The length of the CDR3 is 15 residues. Per the germline V gene, CDR1 is GTSNPN and CDR2 is SVGIG (reference sequence). V gave up 3 bases and J gave up 2 bases; unmatched junction bases: 8. CDR3 loop: CAWRHKGATTDTQYF. The CDR3 nucleotides are TGTGCCTGGAGGCACAAGGGGGCAACCACAGATACGCAGTATTTT.

Only a few counts were recorded for this clonotype. The chain recombines TRBV5-5 with TRBJ2-7; 10 bases agree with TRBD2. Germline V lookup: CDR1 SGHKS, CDR2 YYEKEE (reference sequence). V lost 3 bases, J lost 3 bases, and 9 bases stayed unmatched. There are 16 residues in the CDR3. The CDR3 region has the DNA TGTGCCAGCAGCTCCAGACTAGCGGGTGAGAACTACGAGCAGTACTTC. This gives the protein CASSSRLAGENYEQYF.

This clonotype was seen a few times. A read error may produce the germline difference seen at one junction end. The chain has TRBV27 and TRBJ1-4; D remains ambiguous. Germline-derived CDR1 and CDR2 are MNHEY and SMNVEV (reference sequence). The CDR3 is 15 residues long. CDR3 nucleotides: TGTGCCAGCAGTCTATCGGCCAGTATTAATGAAAAACTGTTTTTT. Its translation is CASSLSASINEKLFF. The variable domain in full, with the rest retrieved from reference TRBV27 and TRBJ1-4, is EAQVTQNPRYLITVTGKKLTVTCSQNMNHEYMSWYRQDPGLGLRQIYYSMNVEVTDKGDVPEGYKVSRKEKRNFPLILESPSPNQTSLYFCASSLSASINEKLFFGSGTQLSVL.

The V and J genes are TRBV19 and TRBJ1-6; the match to TRBD1 covers 8 bases. Germline CDR1 is LNHDA and CDR2 is SQIVND (reference sequence). The CDR3 extends over 15 amino acids. Trimming removed 5 bases from V and 6 bases from J; junction bases left unmatched: 6. The CDR3 region has the DNA TGTGCCAGTAGTGCGGGAGACAGGGGTAATTCACCCCTCCACTTT. Its protein product is CASSAGDRGNSPLHF.

This clonotype was observed a handful of times. The V gene is TRBV30, the J gene TRBJ2-1; D may be TRBD2 (5 bases). The CDR3 has 14 residues. In germline, CDR1 is GTSNPN, CDR2 SVGIG (reference sequence). V was pared by 3 bases and J by 9 bases, with 18 bases between. The CDR3 protein is CAWREINGMGEQFF. CDR3 nucleotide sequence: TGTGCCTGGAGGGAAATTAACGGGATGGGTGAGCAGTTCTTC.

Note on this clonotype: This may be a read error, as it is one base from a much larger clone. This CDR3 is missing its conserved last phenylalanine or tryptophan, likely due to a read error. The rearrangement links TRBV4-3 to TRBJ1-1; weak D call: TRBD1 (5 bases). The V end lost 0 bases, the J end lost 4 bases, and 15 bases lay between the germline ends. This CDR3 has 16 residues. Germline assignment: CDR1 LGHNA and CDR2 YSLEER. CDR3 residues: CASSQESRVFSTEAFL. In DNA, the CDR3 is TGCGCCAGCAGCCAAGAATCCAGGGTTTTTTCCACTGAAGCTTTCCTT.

This clonotype was observed many times. The V and J genes are TRBV4-2 and TRBJ2-7, with 11 bases identical to TRBD2. Trimming removed 4 bases from V and 5 bases from J; junction bases left unmatched: 10. The CDR3 spans 16 residues. Germline V gene data show CDR1 as LGHNA and CDR2 as YNFKEQ. The CDR3 sequence is CASSPLTSGSIDEQYF. The CDR3 nucleotides are TGTGCCAGCAGCCCATTAACTAGCGGGAGTATAGACGAGCAGTACTTC.

This chain uses TRBV9 with TRBJ2-1, with TRBD2 as a possible D gene (7 bases). Trimming left V 2 bases short and J 9 bases short, with 15 bases between. CDR1 and CDR2 from the germline V gene are SGDLS and YYNGEE. The CDR3 contains 14 residues. Here the CDR3 DNA reads TGTGCCAGCAGCGTCGGGGGCGGGAGCGGTGAGCAGTTCTTC. Translation: CASSVGGGSGEQFF.

This clonotype was observed at least ten times. The chain uses TRBV28 and TRBJ1-5; D unclear. This CDR3 has 15 residues. Trimming removed 7 bases at V and 2 bases at J, with 15 bases between. CDR1 is MDHEN and CDR2 is SYDVKM in the germline V gene. As DNA, the CDR3 is TGTGCCAGCATGATTAGTGGAATGGGCAATCAGCCCCAGCATTTT. Amino acid sequence: CASMISGMGNQPQHF.

As concerns this clonotype: The junction shows a germline mismatch at one end, possibly a read error. In DNA form, the CDR3 reads TGTGCCTGCAGACAGGGTGGCACCGGGGAGCTGTTTTTT. This encodes CACRQGGTGELFF. The chain has TRBV9 and TRBJ2-2; 7 bases fit TRBD1. CDR1 SGDLS and CDR2 YYNGEE come from the germline V gene. The CDR3 spans 13 residues. The full variable domain, in which reference TRBV9 and TRBJ2-2 provide the parts outside the CDR3, is DSGVTQTPKHLITATGQRVTLRCSPRSGDLSVYWYQQSLDQGLQFLIQYYNGEERAKGNILERFSAQQFPDLHSELNLSSLELGDSALYFCACRQGGTGELFFGEGSRLTVL.